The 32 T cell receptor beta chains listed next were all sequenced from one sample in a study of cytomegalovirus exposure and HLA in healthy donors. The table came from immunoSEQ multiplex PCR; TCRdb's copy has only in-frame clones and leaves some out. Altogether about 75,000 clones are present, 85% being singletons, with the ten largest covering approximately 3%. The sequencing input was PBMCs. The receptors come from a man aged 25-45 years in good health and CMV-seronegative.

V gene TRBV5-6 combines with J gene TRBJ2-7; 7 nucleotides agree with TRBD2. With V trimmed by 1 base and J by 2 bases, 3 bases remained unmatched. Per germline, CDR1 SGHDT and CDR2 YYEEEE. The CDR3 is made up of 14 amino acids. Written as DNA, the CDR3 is TGTGCCAGCAGCTTGCTAGCGGCCCCCTACGAGCAGTACGTC. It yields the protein CASSLLAAPYEQYV.

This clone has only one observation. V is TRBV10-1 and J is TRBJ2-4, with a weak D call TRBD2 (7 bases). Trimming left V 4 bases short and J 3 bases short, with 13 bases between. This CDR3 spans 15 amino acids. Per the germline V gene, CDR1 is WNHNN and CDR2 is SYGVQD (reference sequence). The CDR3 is CASSVGGADKNIQYF. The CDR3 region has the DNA TGCGCCAGCAGTGTAGGGGGGGCGGACAAAAACATTCAGTACTTC.

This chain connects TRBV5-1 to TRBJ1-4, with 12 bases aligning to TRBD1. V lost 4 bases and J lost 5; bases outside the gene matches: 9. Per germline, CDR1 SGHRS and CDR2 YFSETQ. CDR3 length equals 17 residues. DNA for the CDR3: TGCGCCAGCAGCATGGGACAGGGGGCAGCGCGGAATGAAAAACTGTTTTTT. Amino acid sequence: CASSMGQGAARNEKLFF. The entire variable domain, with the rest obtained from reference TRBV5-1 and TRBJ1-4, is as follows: KAGVTQTPRYLIKTRGQQVTLSCSPISGHRSVSWYQQTPGQGLQFLFEYFSETQRNKGNFPGRFSGRQFSNSRSEMNVSTLELGDSALYLCASSMGQGAARNEKLFFGSGTQLSVL.

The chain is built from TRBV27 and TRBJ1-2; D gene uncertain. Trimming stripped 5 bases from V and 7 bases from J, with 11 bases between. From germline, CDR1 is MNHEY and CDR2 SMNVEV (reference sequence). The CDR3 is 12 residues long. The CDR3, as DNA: TGTGCCAGCAGTCCCTTCGGGTTTGGCTACACCTTC. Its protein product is CASSPFGFGYTF.

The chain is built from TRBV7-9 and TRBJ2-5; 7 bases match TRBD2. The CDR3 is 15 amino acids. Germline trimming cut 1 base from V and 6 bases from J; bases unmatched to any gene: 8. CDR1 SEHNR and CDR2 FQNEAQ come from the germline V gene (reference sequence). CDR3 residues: CASSLDIGRGKTQYF. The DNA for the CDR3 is TGTGCCAGCAGCTTAGACATTGGGAGGGGTAAGACCCAGTACTTC. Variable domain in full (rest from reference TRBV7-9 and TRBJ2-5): DTGVSQNPRHKITKRGQNVTFRCDPISEHNRLYWYRQTLGQGPEFLTYFQNEAQLEKSRLLSDRFSAERPKGSFSTLEIQRTEQGDSAMYLCASSLDIGRGKTQYFGPGTRLLVL.

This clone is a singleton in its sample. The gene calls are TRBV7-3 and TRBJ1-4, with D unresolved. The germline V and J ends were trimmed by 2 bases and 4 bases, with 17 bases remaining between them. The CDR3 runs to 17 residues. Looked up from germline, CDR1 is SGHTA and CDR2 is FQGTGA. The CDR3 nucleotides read TGTGCCAGCAGCTTATGGCCCCGTTGGCCTGGTAATGAAAAACTGTTTTTT. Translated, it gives CASSLWPRWPGNEKLFF.

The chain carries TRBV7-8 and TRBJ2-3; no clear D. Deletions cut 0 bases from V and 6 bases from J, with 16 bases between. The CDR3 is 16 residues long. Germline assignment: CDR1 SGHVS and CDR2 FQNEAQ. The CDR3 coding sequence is TGTGCCAGCAGCTTAGCGAGGCCTCCCTCGTTGGATACGCAGTATTTT. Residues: CASSLARPPSLDTQYF.

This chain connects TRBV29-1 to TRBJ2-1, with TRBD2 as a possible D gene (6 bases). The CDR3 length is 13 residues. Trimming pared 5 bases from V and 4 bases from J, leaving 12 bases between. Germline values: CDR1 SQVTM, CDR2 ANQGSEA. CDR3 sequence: CSVMLALYNEQFF. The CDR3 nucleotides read TGCAGCGTTATGCTAGCGCTTTACAATGAGCAGTTCTTC.

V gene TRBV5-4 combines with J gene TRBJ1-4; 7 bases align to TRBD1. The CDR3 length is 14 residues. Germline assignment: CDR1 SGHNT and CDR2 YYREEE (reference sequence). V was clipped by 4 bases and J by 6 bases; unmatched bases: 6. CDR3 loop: CASSPTGSDEKLFF. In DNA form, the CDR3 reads TGTGCCAGCAGCCCGACAGGGTCGGATGAAAAACTGTTTTTT.

CDR3 coding DNA: TGTGCCAGCAGTTTTACGAGGAACACTGAAGCTTTCTTT. Translated: CASSFTRNTEAFF. This chain joins TRBV27 and TRBJ1-1; D gene ambiguous. There are 13 residues in the CDR3. V was shortened by 3 bases and J by 1 base, with 6 bases between the two germline ends. Germline V lookup: CDR1 MNHEY, CDR2 SMNVEV (reference sequence).

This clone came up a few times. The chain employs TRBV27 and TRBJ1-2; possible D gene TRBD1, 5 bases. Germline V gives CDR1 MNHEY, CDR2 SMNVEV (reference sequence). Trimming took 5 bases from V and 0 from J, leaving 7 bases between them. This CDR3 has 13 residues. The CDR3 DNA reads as TGTGCCAGCAGTGGACACTCTAACTATGGCTACACCTTC. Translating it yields CASSGHSNYGYTF.

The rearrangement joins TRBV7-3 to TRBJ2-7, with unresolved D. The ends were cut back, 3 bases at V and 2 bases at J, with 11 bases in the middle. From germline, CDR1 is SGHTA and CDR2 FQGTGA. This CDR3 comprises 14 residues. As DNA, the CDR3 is TGTGCCAGCAGCTTGGCCGGGTCGACCTACGAGCAGTACTTC. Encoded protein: CASSLAGSTYEQYF.

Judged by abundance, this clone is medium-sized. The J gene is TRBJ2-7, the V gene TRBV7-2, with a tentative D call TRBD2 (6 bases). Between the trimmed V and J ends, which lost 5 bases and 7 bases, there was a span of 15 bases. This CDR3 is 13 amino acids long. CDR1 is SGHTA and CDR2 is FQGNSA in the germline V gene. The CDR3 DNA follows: TGTGCCAGCAGCCCGGGCGGGGTTGGAGAGCAGTACGTC. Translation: CASSPGGVGEQYV.

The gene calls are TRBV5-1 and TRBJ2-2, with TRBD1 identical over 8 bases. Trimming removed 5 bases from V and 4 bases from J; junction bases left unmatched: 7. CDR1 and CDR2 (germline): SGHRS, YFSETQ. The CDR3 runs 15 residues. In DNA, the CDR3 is TGCGCCAGCAGAGTCAGGCAGGGGGCCACCGGGGAGCTGTTTTTT. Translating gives CASRVRQGATGELFF.

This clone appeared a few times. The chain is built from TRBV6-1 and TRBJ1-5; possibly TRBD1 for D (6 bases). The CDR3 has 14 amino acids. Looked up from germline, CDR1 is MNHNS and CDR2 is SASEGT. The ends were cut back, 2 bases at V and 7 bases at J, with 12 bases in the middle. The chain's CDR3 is CASSEIQGRQPQHF. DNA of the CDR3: TGTGCCAGCAGTGAAATACAGGGTCGGCAGCCCCAGCATTTT.

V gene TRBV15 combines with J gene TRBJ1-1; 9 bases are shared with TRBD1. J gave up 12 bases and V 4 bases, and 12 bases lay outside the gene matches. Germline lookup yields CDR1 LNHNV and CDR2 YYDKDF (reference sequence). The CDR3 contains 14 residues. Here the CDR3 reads CATSIIRDREHSFF. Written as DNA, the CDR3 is TGTGCCACCAGCATTATCCGGGACAGGGAGCACTCTTTCTTT.

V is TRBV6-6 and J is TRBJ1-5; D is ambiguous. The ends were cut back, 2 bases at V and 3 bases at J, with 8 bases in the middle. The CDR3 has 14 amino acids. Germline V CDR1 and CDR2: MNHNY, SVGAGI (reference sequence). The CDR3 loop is CASSYEEPNQPQHF. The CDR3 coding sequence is TGTGCCAGCAGTTACGAGGAGCCCAATCAGCCCCAGCATTTT.

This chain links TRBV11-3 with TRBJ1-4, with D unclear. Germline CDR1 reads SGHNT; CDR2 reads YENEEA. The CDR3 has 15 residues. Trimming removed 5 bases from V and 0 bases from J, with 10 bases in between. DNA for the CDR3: TGTGCCAGCAGCGGAGGTTGGGCAACTAATGAAAAACTGTTTTTT. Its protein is CASSGGWATNEKLFF. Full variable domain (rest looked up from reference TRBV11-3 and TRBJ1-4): EAGVVQSPRYKIIEKKQPVAFWCNPISGHNTLYWYLQNLGQGPELLIRYENEEAVDDSQLPKDRFSAERLKGVDSTLKIQPAELGDSAVYLCASSGGWATNEKLFFGSGTQLSVL.

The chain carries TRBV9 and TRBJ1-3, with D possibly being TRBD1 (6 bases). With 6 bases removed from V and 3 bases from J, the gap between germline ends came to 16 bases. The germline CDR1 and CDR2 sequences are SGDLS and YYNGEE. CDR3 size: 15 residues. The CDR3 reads CASTGGPRGGNTIYF. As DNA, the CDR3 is TGTGCCAGCACGGGGGGGCCGCGAGGTGGAAACACCATATATTTT.

The CDR3 nucleotides read TGTGCCAGCGGTACTTCGGGAGGCAACTATGGCTACACCTTC. Its translation is CASGTSGGNYGYTF. The chain employs TRBV6-6 and TRBJ1-2, with D uncertain. Germline CDR1 reads MNHNY; CDR2 reads SVGAGI (reference sequence). V lost 8 bases to trimming and J lost 2 bases, with 15 bases between them. This CDR3 region has 14 residues.

The CDR3: CAWSVRGGIPEAFF. The CDR3 nucleotides are TGTGCCTGGAGTGTACGGGGAGGGATCCCTGAAGCTTTCTTT. The V and J genes are TRBV30 and TRBJ1-1; D gene unclear. The CDR3 length is 14 residues. Germline lookup yields CDR1 GTSNPN and CDR2 SVGIG (reference sequence). Trimming left V 0 bases short and J 6 bases short, with 14 bases between. Using reference TRBV30 and TRBJ1-1 for the parts outside the CDR3, the full variable domain is SQTIHQWPATLVQPVGSPLSLECTVEGTSNPNLYWYRQAAGRGLQLLFYSVGIGQISSEVPQNLSASRPQDRQFILSSKKLLLSDSGFYLCAWSVRGGIPEAFFGQGTRLTVV.

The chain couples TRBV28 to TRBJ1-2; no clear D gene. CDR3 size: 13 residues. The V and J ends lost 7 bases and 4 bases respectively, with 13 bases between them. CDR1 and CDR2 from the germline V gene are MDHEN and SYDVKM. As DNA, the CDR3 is TGTGCCAGCATCTCGGGGTTAACCTATGGCTACACCTTC. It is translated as CASISGLTYGYTF.

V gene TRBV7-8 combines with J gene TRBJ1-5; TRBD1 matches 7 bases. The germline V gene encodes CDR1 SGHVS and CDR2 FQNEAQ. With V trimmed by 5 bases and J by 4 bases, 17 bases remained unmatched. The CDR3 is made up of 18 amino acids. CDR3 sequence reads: CASSPPLWWEQGNQPQHF. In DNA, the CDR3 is TGTGCCAGCAGCCCCCCTCTATGGTGGGAACAGGGGAATCAGCCCCAGCATTTT.

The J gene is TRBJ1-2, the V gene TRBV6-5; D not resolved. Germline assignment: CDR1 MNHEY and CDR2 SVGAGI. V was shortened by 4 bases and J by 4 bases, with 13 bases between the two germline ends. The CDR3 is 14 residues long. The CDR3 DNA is TGTGCCAGCAGTTGGTCCCCCGGGATCTATGGCTACACCTTC. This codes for CASSWSPGIYGYTF.

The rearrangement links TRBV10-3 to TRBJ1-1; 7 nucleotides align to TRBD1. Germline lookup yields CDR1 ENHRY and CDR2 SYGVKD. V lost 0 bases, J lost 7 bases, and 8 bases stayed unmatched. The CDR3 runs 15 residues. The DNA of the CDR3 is TGTGCCATCAGTGAGTCGTACAGACAGGGTTTTGAAGCTTTCTTT. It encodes CAISESYRQGFEAFF.

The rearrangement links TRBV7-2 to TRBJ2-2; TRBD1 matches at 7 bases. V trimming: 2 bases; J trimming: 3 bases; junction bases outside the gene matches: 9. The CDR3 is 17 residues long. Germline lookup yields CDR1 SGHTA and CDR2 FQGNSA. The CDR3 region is CASSLNGRDRYTGELFF. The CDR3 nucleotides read TGTGCCAGCAGCTTAAATGGTCGGGACAGATACACCGGGGAGCTGTTTTTT.

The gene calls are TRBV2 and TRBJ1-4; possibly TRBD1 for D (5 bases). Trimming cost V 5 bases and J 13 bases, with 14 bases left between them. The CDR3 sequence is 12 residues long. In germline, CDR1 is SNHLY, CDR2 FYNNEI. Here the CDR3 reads CASSREGDRLFF. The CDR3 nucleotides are TGTGCCAGCAGTAGAGAAGGGGATCGACTGTTTTTT.

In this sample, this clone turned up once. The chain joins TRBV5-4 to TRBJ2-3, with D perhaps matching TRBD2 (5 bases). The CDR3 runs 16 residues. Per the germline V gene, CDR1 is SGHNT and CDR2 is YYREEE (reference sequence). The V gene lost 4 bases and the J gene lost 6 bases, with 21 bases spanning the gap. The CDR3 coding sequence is TGTGCCAGCAGCCCGACGGACTTCTTCTCCTTCGATACGCAGTATTTT. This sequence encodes CASSPTDFFSFDTQYF.

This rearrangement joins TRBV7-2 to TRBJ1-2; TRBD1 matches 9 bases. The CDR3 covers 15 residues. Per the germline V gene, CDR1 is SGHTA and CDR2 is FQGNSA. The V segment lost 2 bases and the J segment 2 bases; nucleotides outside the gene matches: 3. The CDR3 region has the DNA TGTGCCAGCAGCTTACACAGGGGGCAGAACTATGGCTACACCTTC. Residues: CASSLHRGQNYGYTF.

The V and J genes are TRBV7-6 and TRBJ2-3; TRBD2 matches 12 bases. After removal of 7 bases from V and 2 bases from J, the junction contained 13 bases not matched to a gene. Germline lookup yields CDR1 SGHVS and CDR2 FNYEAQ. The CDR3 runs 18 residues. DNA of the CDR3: TGTGCCAGCACCCCAACCGGGACTAGCGGGCCCATCACAGATACGCAGTATTTT. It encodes CASTPTGTSGPITDTQYF. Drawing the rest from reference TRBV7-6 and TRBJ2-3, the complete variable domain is GAGVSQSPRYKVTKRGQDVALRCDPISGHVSLYWYRQALGQGPEFLTYFNYEAQQDKSGLPNDRFSAERPEGSISTLTIQRTEQRDSAMYRCASTPTGTSGPITDTQYFGPGTRLTVL.

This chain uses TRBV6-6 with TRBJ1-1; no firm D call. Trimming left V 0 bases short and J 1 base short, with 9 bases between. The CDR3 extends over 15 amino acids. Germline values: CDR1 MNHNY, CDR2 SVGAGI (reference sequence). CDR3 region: CASSYSNGENTEAFF. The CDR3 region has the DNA TGTGCCAGCAGTTACTCGAATGGAGAGAACACTGAAGCTTTCTTT.

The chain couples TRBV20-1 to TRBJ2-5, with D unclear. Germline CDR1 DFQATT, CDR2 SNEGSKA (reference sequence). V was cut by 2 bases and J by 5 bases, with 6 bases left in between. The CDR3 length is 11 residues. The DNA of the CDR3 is TGCAGTGCTAGAATTCGGGAGACCCAGTACTTC. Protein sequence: CSARIRETQYF.